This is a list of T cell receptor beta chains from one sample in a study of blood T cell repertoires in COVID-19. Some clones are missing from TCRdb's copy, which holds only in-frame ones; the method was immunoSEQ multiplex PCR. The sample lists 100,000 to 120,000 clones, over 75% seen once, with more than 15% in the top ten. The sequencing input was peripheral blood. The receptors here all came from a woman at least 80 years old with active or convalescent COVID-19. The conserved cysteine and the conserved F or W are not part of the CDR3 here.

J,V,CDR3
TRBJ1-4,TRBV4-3,ASSQDLGRDEKLF
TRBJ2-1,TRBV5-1,ASSSSGQGAHNEQF
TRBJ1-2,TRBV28,ASSSRNRDRGYT
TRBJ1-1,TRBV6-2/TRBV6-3,ASSHHSTANTEAF
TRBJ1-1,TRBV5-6,ASSLSGTADTEAF
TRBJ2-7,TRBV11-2,ASSQTGGGYEQY
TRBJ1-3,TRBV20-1,SASQGNFGNTIY
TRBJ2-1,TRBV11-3,ASSLDPSGVEQF
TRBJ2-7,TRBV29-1,SGRRRYEQY
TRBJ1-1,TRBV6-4,ASSAGKNTEAF
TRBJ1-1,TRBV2,ASSDFGSVAEAF
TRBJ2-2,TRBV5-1,ASGPRVPGELF
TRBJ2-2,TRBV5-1,ASSLQVAGARSDTGELF
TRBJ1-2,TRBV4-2,ASSTPTGVGYGYT
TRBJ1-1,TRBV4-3,ASSQDRRGTEAF
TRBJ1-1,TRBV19,ASSSRDRGGGTEAF
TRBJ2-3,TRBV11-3,ASSLGGGLDTQY
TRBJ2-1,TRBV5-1,ASSLAQQDNEQF
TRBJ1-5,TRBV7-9,ASSLGQGNQPQH
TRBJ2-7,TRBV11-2,ASSLPWGSRYEQY
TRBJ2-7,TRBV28,ASLKGGSLYEQY
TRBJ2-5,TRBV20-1,SATQTGPQY
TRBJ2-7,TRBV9,ASSVALNSYEQY
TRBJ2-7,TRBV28,ASSLGGRGWEQY
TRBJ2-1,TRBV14,ASSQVASGRSHEQF
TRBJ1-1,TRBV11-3,ASSFAGVNTEAF
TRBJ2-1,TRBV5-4,ASSQSSGRALEQF